The 7 T cell receptor beta chains reported below all come from one sample, sequenced in a study of shared clonotypes between healthy human individuals. Here immunoSEQ multiplex PCR was the method, and the copy in TCRdb shows in-frame clones only, minus some. Of roughly 2.5 million clones listed, around nine tenths are singletons. The sample consisted of naive CD4+ T cells sorted from blood. The subset here: CD45RA+ positively selected. The receptors come from a man between 18 and 35 years old in good health.

The chain links TRBV5-8 to TRBJ2-5; 7 bases match TRBD2. Unmatched junction bases numbered 14, after V lost 4 bases and J lost 2 bases. This CDR3 comprises 17 residues. Germline V gene lookup returns CDR1 SGHTS and CDR2 YDEGEE. DNA for the CDR3: TGTGCCAGCAGCCCGGGCCAGCGGGGACTTATTCAAGAGACCCAGTACTTC. Amino acids: CASSPGQRGLIQETQYF.

The chain has TRBV6-5 and TRBJ1-6; no clear D. CDR1 is MNHEY, CDR2 SVGAGI, per germline. Trimming removed 0 bases at V and 10 bases at J, with 7 bases between. The CDR3 spans 13 residues. The chain's CDR3 is CASSYSSGSPLHF. CDR3 nucleotide sequence: TGTGCCAGCAGTTACTCAAGTGGGTCACCCCTCCACTTT.

Comment on this clone: Other DNA sequences within the sample encode an identical CDR3. The chain has TRBV7-9 and TRBJ1-1, with D uncertain. The germline V gene has CDR1 SEHNR and CDR2 FQNEAQ (reference sequence). The V and J ends lost 1 base and 1 base respectively, with 4 bases between them. This CDR3 is built from 13 residues. CDR3 coding DNA: TGTGCCAGCAGCTTAGAGACGAACACTGAAGCTTTCTTT. Encoded protein: CASSLETNTEAFF.

The chain has TRBV4-3 and TRBJ2-5, with 8 bases aligning to TRBD2. The CDR3 is 16 amino acids. Per the germline V gene, CDR1 is LGHNA and CDR2 is YSLEER. With V trimmed by 4 bases and J by 5 bases, 12 bases remained unmatched. The CDR3 bases are TGCGCCAGCAGCCCATGGGGACGGGAGGGCCGGGAGACCCAGTACTTC. Its translation is CASSPWGREGRETQYF.

V and J are TRBV6-1 and TRBJ2-3, with TRBD2 identical over 8 bases. V shed 4 bases, J shed 3 bases, and the junction held 12 bases outside the gene matches. This CDR3 is 17 amino acids long. Germline V gene data show CDR1 as MNHNS and CDR2 as SASEGT. The CDR3 DNA follows: TGTGCCAGCAGTGCCCTGGGATCTAGCGGGTTGACAGATACGCAGTATTTT. Its translation: CASSALGSSGLTDTQYF.

The chain uses TRBV11-2 and TRBJ1-1; D not resolved. CDR1 and CDR2 (germline): SGHAT, FQNNGV. The CDR3 has 17 residues. V gave up 1 base and J gave up 0 bases, with 15 bases separating them. CDR3 sequence: CASSLGRAGTMNTEAFF. The CDR3, as DNA: TGTGCCAGCAGCTTAGGTCGGGCAGGAACTATGAACACTGAAGCTTTCTTT.

The chain is built from TRBV25-1 and TRBJ1-4; D not resolved. V gave up 6 bases and J gave up 0 bases, with 11 bases separating them. Looked up from germline, CDR1 is MGHDK and CDR2 is SYGVNS. The CDR3 sequence is 15 residues long. CDR3 DNA: TGTGCCAGCAGCCCTCTTGCTGCAACTAATGAAAAACTGTTTTTT. It specifies CASSPLAATNEKLFF.